Shown below are 10 T cell receptor beta chains from a single sample sequenced in a study of neurological immune-mediated disorders. TCRdb recomputed calls from the 5' RACE reads with MiXCR, one row per CDR3 protein. The table includes 55,000 to 65,000 distinct CDR3 sequences, around 3.4% detected once. Sequencing was performed on PBMCs. These receptors were taken from a woman younger than 45 with multiple sclerosis.

This clonotype was recorded at least ten times. In DNA form, the CDR3 reads TGCGCCAGCAGCTTGGCAGAGTATGGCTACACCTTC. This gives the protein CASSLAEYGYTF. This chain connects TRBV5-1 to TRBJ1-2; unclear D gene. Trimming stripped 0 bases from V and 5 bases from J, with 5 bases between. Germline V gene data show CDR1 as SGHRS and CDR2 as YFSETQ. The length of the CDR3 is 12 residues.

A note on this clonotype: At one boundary the junction diverges from the germline segment, which might be a read error. This chain links TRBV5-1 with TRBJ1-6; 10 bases map to TRBD1. This CDR3 comprises 16 residues. In germline, CDR1 is SGHRS, CDR2 YFSETQ. The CDR3 bases are TGCGCCAGCAGCATAGAAGGACAGGGGGAAGGTTCACCCCTCAACTTT. Translation gives CASSIEGQGEGSPLNF.

Note on this clonotype: This may be a read error, as it is one base from a much larger clone. The gene calls are TRBV5-1 and TRBJ2-7; the D gene is possibly TRBD2 (5 bases). Germline V gene sequence: CDR1 SGHRS, CDR2 YFSETQ. The CDR3 consists of 13 residues. The CDR3 DNA reads as TGCGTCAGCAGCCACCCCGGGGTTGACGAGCAGTACTTC. It specifies CVSSHPGVDEQYF.

Concerning this clonotype: A much larger clone sits a single nucleotide away, making a read error possible. This CDR3 fails to terminate in the conserved phenylalanine or tryptophan, so it likely reflects a read error. V and J are TRBV20-1 and TRBJ2-7; D might be TRBD1 (6 bases). Germline CDR1 and CDR2: DFQATT and SNEGSKA (reference sequence). CDR3 length: 10 amino acids. V lost 5 bases and J 4 bases, leaving 6 bases between the germline ends. CDR3: CSAGQYEQYL. In DNA, the CDR3 is TGCAGTGCTGGACAGTACGAGCAGTACCTC.

This clonotype has ten or more counts. The gene calls are TRBV2 and TRBJ2-2; 8 nucleotides align to TRBD1. In germline, CDR1 is SNHLY, CDR2 FYNNEI. V lost 4 bases and J lost 1; bases outside the gene matches: 2. The CDR3 length is 15 residues. The CDR3: CASSGQGRNTGELFF. The CDR3, as DNA: TGTGCCAGCAGTGGACAGGGGAGGAACACCGGGGAGCTGTTTTTT.

This clonotype was recorded at least ten times. The CDR3 region has the DNA TGTGCCAGCAGTTTCCCCGCTTTCTTT. Amino acid sequence: CASSFPAFF. The chain is built from TRBV12-3 or TRBV12-4 and TRBJ1-1; D uncertain. The V gene lost 3 bases and the J gene lost 11 bases, with 4 bases spanning the gap. This CDR3 contains 9 residues.

This clonotype was seen many times. The chain links TRBV20-1 to TRBJ1-1; D might be TRBD1 (6 bases). Germline-derived CDR1 and CDR2 are DFQATT and SNEGSKA (reference sequence). The CDR3 has 13 amino acids. The germline V and J ends were trimmed by 6 bases and 7 bases, with 18 bases remaining between them. CDR3 DNA sequence: TGCAGTGCAGTCCAGGGGCGTAGGGGTGAAGCTTTCTTT. Amino acids: CSAVQGRRGEAFF.

As to this clonotype: Sequence at one end of the junction differs from germline and may be a read error. V and J are TRBV3-1 and TRBJ2-1, with D uncertain. CDR1 and CDR2 from the germline V gene are LGHDT and YNNKEL (reference sequence). The CDR3 extends over 11 amino acids. This CDR3 reads CASRQAKVQFF. Written as DNA, the CDR3 is TGTGCCAGCAGACAAGCTAAAGTGCAGTTCTTC.

This clonotype has ten or more counts. The chain is built from TRBV9 and TRBJ2-3; D might be TRBD1 or TRBD2, each matching 6 bases. CDR1 and CDR2 from the germline V gene are SGDLS and YYNGEE. V shed 0 bases and J shed 5 bases, with 13 bases lying between them. This CDR3 contains 15 residues. The CDR3 sequence: CASSVEGGAIDTQYF. The CDR3, as DNA: TGTGCCAGCAGCGTAGAGGGGGGAGCCATAGATACGCAGTATTTT.

The sample holds many counts of this clonotype. The CDR3 region has the DNA TGTGCCAGCAGCTTACTAGCGGACACCGGGGAGCTGTTTTTT. Amino acid sequence: CASSLLADTGELFF. V is TRBV7-9 and J is TRBJ2-2, with 7 positions matching TRBD2. V lost 2 bases, J lost 3 bases, and 0 bases stayed unmatched. The CDR3 contains 14 residues. Germline V gene lookup returns CDR1 SEHNR and CDR2 FQNEAQ (reference sequence). Looking up the rest from reference TRBV7-9 and TRBJ2-2 gives the full variable domain: DTGVSQNPRHKITKRGQNVTFRCDPISEHNRLYWYRQTLGQGPEFLTYFQNEAQLEKSRLLSDRFSAERPKGSFSTLEIQRTEQGDSAMYLCASSLLADTGELFFGEGSRLTVL.